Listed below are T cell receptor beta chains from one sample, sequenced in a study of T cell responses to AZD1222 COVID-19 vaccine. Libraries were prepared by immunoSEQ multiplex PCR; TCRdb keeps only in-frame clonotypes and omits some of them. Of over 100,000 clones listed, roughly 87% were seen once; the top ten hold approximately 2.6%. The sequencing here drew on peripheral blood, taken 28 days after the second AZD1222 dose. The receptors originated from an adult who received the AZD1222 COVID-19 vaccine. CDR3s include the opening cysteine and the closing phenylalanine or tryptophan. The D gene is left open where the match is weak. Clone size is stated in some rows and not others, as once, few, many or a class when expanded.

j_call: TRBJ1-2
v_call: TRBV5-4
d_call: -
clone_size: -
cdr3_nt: TGTGCCAGCAGCTACGCCCGCGGACAGCCCTATGGCTACACCTTC
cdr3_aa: CASSYARGQPYGYTF

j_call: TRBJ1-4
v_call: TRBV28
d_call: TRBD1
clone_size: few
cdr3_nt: TGTGCCAGCAGTTTAAAGGGGGCTGGGGAAAAACTGTTTTTT
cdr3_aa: CASSLKGAGEKLFF

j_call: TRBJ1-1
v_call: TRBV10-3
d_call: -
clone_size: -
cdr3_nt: TGTGCCATCAGTGTTTTGGGTTCTGAAGCTTTCTTT
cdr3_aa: CAISVLGSEAFF

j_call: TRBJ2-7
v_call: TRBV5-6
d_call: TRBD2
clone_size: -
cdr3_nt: TGTGCCAGCAGCCAGGGACTAGCGGCCTACGAGCAGTACTTC
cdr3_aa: CASSQGLAAYEQYF

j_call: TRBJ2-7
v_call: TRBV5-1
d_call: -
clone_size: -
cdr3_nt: TGCGCCAGCAGCTTGGCGGTCTCTCCCTCCTACGAGCAGTACTTC
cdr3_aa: CASSLAVSPSYEQYF

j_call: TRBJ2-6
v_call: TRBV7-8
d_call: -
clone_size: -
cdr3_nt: TGTGCCAGCAGCTTATACGGGGGTGGGGCCAACGTCCTGACTTTC
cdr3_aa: CASSLYGGGANVLTF

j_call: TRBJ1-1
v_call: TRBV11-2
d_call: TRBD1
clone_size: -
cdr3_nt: TGTGCCAGCAGCTTATTGGGGGACAGGGGGCCTGAAGCTTTCTTT
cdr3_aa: CASSLLGDRGPEAFF

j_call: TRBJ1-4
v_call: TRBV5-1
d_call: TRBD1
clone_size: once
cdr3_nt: TGCGCCAGCAGCTTGCGAGGACAGGGGGCGCGGGTTAATGAAAAACTGTTTTTT
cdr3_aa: CASSLRGQGARVNEKLFF

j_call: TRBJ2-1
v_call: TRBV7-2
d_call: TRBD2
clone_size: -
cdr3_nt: TGTGCCAGCAGCCCAGCGGGGGGGCGGGGTTACAATGAGCAGTTCTTC
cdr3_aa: CASSPAGGRGYNEQFF

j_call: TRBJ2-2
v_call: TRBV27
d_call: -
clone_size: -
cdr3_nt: TGTGCCAGCAGTGGCAAAACGAACACCGGGGAGCTGTTTTTT
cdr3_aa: CASSGKTNTGELFF

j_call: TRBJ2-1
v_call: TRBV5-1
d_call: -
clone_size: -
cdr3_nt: TGCGCCAGCACTCCGGGCGACTTCTCCTACAATGAGCAGTTCTTC
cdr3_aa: CASTPGDFSYNEQFF

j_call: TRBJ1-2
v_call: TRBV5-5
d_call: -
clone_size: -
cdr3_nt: TGTGCCAGCAGCTTACGGGCAGGGGCAACTATTGGCTACACCTTC
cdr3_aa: CASSLRAGATIGYTF

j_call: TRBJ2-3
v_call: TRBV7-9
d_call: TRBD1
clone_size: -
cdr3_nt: TGTGCCAGCAGTCCCCCCGGGACAGGGTTGGCATCAGATACGCAGTATTTT
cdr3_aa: CASSPPGTGLASDTQYF